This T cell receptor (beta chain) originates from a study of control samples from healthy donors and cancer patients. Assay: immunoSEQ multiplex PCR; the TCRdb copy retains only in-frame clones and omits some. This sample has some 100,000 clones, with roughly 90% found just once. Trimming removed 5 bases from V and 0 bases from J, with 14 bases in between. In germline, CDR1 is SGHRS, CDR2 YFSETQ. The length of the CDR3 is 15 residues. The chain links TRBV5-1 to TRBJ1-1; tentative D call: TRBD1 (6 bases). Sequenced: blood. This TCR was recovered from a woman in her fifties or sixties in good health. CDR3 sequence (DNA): TGCGCCAGCAGACCACTGACAGGTTTGAACACTGAAGCTTTCTTT. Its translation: CASRPLTGLNTEAFF. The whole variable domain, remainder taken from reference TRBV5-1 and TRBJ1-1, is KAGVTQTPRYLIKTRGQQVTLSCSPISGHRSVSWYQQTPGQGLQFLFEYFSETQRNKGNFPGRFSGRQFSNSRSEMNVSTLELGDSALYLCASRPLTGLNTEAFFGQGTRLTVV.